The 31 T cell receptor beta chains given below trace back to one sample, sequenced in a study of cytomegalovirus exposure and HLA in healthy donors. TCRdb keeps only in-frame clones here, not all; method: immunoSEQ multiplex PCR. The sample includes some 90,000 clones, approximately 90% of them seen just once. The sample consisted of PBMCs. These receptor sequences come from a woman aged 25 to 45 in good health and CMV-seronegative.

The rearrangement joins TRBV28 to TRBJ2-2; 7 positions agree with TRBD2. Trimming at V came to 6 bases and at J to 5 bases, leaving 9 bases not matched to a gene. The germline gives CDR1 MDHEN, CDR2 SYDVKM. The CDR3 is 15 amino acids. CDR3 sequence reads: CASSPPWGGTGELFF. The CDR3 bases are TGTGCCAGCAGCCCTCCTTGGGGGGGGACCGGGGAGCTGTTTTTT.

The chain joins TRBV6-6 to TRBJ1-1; D is possibly TRBD1 (5 bases). Germline CDR1 reads MNHNY; CDR2 reads SVGAGI (reference sequence). The length of the CDR3 is 15 residues. Trimming took 6 bases from V and 3 from J, leaving 17 bases between them. The CDR3 loop is CASRGLRPTDTEAFF. The CDR3 DNA is TGTGCCAGCAGGGGACTTCGCCCTACCGACACTGAAGCTTTCTTT.

The genes are TRBV4-1 and TRBJ2-1; TRBD1 matches at 8 bases. CDR3 length: 14 amino acids. J lost 6 bases, V lost 6 bases, and 7 bases had no gene match. Germline CDR1 is MGHRA and CDR2 is YSYEKL. In DNA, the CDR3 is TGCGCCAGCAGATCCCAGGGGGCGGGCAATGAGCAGTTCTTC. Amino acid sequence: CASRSQGAGNEQFF.

The gene calls are TRBV5-1 and TRBJ2-1; the match to TRBD2 covers 10 bases. Trimming took 6 bases from V and 4 from J; bases not matched to a gene: 7. Looked up from germline, CDR1 is SGHRS and CDR2 is YFSETQ. The CDR3 totals 15 residues. The CDR3 sequence: CASTYQTSGYNEQFF. The CDR3 nucleotides read TGCGCCAGCACATATCAGACTAGCGGGTACAATGAGCAGTTCTTC. The full variable domain, in which reference TRBV5-1 and TRBJ2-1 provide the parts outside the CDR3, is KAGVTQTPRYLIKTRGQQVTLSCSPISGHRSVSWYQQTPGQGLQFLFEYFSETQRNKGNFPGRFSGRQFSNSRSEMNVSTLELGDSALYLCASTYQTSGYNEQFFGPGTRLTVL.

The V and J genes are TRBV6-5 and TRBJ1-3, with D hard to call. The germline V gene has CDR1 MNHEY and CDR2 SVGAGI. The CDR3 totals 14 residues. The V and J ends lost 5 bases and 0 bases respectively, with 8 bases between them. This CDR3 reads CASSRDNSGNTIYF. CDR3 bases: TGTGCCAGCAGTCGCGACAACTCTGGAAACACCATATATTTT.

V is TRBV7-3 and J is TRBJ1-1; D is uncertain. The length of the CDR3 is 14 residues. V shed 5 bases and J shed 0 bases, with 10 bases lying between them. CDR1 is SGHTA and CDR2 is FQGTGA in the germline V gene. CDR3 amino acids: CASSVNSLNTEAFF. The CDR3 nucleotides read TGTGCCAGCAGCGTCAACAGCCTGAACACTGAAGCTTTCTTT.

The rearrangement joins TRBV28 to TRBJ1-2, with 10 bases matching TRBD1. CDR3 length: 17 amino acids. Trimming removed 2 bases from V and 6 bases from J; junction bases left unmatched: 12. CDR1 is MDHEN, CDR2 SYDVKM, per germline. The DNA for the CDR3 is TGTGCCAGCAGTTTACCGCTGAGGGGGACAGGGGCCAATGGCTACACCTTC. Protein sequence: CASSLPLRGTGANGYTF.

The J gene is TRBJ2-3, the V gene TRBV5-4, with 8 bases lining up with TRBD1. Germline V gene sequence: CDR1 SGHNT, CDR2 YYREEE (reference sequence). With V trimmed by 1 base and J by 3 bases, 7 bases remained unmatched. The CDR3 has 16 residues. Written as DNA, the CDR3 is TGTGCCAGCAGCTTGTGGTCGACAGGGGTAACAGATACGCAGTATTTT. Encoded protein: CASSLWSTGVTDTQYF.

The chain uses TRBV5-1 and TRBJ2-2, with a weak D call TRBD1 (5 bases). The CDR3 is 19 amino acids. V was cut by 2 bases and J by 1 base, with 21 bases left in between. CDR1 and CDR2 (germline): SGHRS, YFSETQ. CDR3 bases: TGCGCCAGCAGCTTTTCGGCACTCAGGGTTCCGCAGAACACCGGGGAGCTGTTTTTT. Its translation: CASSFSALRVPQNTGELFF.

The CDR3: CASSFSRWTEAFF. The CDR3 coding sequence is TGTGCCAGCAGCTTTTCCAGATGGACTGAAGCTTTCTTT. The gene calls are TRBV5-6 and TRBJ1-1; D is uncertain. Germline V gene data show CDR1 as SGHDT and CDR2 as YYEEEE. The V gene lost 2 bases and the J gene lost 5 bases, with 10 bases spanning the gap. This CDR3 is 13 amino acids long.

In nucleotides, the CDR3 is TGTGCCAGCCGGATATCAGGGGGCATACTTTATGGCTACACCTTC. Protein sequence: CASRISGGILYGYTF. The chain links TRBV2 to TRBJ1-2, with 8 bases fitting TRBD1. The V gene's germline CDR1 is SNHLY and CDR2 FYNNEI. The CDR3 length is 15 residues. Trimming cost V 8 bases and J 5 bases; bases outside gene matches: 13.

This rearrangement joins TRBV29-1 to TRBJ2-1; TRBD2 matches 13 bases. CDR3 length: 15 amino acids. The V gene's germline CDR1 is SQVTM and CDR2 ANQGSEA. V lost 6 bases and J lost 9; bases outside the gene matches: 11. The DNA for the CDR3 is TGCAGCGTAGCCCTTAGGACTAGCGGGGGTCGTGAGCAGTTCTTC. Residues: CSVALRTSGGREQFF.

A single count supports this clone. The CDR3 DNA is TGTGCCAGTACAAAGGGACAGGGCTCTAGCGCTTTCTTT. The encoded protein is CASTKGQGSSAFF. The V call is TRBV19, the J call TRBJ1-1; 9 nucleotides align to TRBD1. CDR1 and CDR2 (germline): LNHDA, SQIVND (reference sequence). Losses at the gene ends were 7 bases for V and 11 bases for J; bases not matched to a gene: 11. The CDR3 extends over 13 amino acids.

This clone was seen more than once but under ten times. This chain connects TRBV29-1 to TRBJ1-1; D unresolved. Germline CDR1 reads SQVTM; CDR2 reads ANQGSEA. There are 13 residues in the CDR3. Trimming removed 4 bases from V and 4 bases from J, with 13 bases in between. The chain's CDR3 is CSVASSGPTEAFF. In nucleotides, the CDR3 is TGCAGCGTTGCCAGTTCAGGTCCCACTGAAGCTTTCTTT.

The sample holds one count of this clone. The CDR3 loop is CASSSRTVSSNQPQHF. The CDR3 DNA follows: TGTGCCAGCAGTTCCCGGACAGTAAGCAGCAATCAGCCCCAGCATTTT. The chain couples TRBV28 to TRBJ1-5; a possible D gene is TRBD1 (6 bases). The CDR3 covers 16 residues. Germline CDR1 reads MDHEN; CDR2 reads SYDVKM. V was trimmed by 4 bases and J by 1 base, leaving 14 bases between them.

The chain couples TRBV10-3 to TRBJ1-5, with a tentative D call TRBD1 (5 bases). V was clipped by 0 bases and J by 11 bases, with 17 bases between them. The CDR3 is 15 residues long. CDR1 and CDR2 from the germline V gene are ENHRY and SYGVKD. CDR3 coding DNA: TGTGCCATCAGTGAGTCCCTCCAGGGCGTAGTGTCCCAGCATTTT. This codes for CAISESLQGVVSQHF.

The chain recombines TRBV10-2 with TRBJ1-1; D gene unclear. V gave up 3 bases and J gave up 8 bases, with 10 bases separating them. Germline CDR1 reads WSHSY; CDR2 reads SAAADI. The length of the CDR3 is 12 residues. In DNA form, the CDR3 reads TGCGCCAGCAGTGACCCAGGCGGGGAAGCTTTCTTT. The encoded protein is CASSDPGGEAFF.

The chain has TRBV2 and TRBJ2-2; TRBD2 aligns across 9 bases. CDR3 size: 17 residues. The junction had 11 bases not matched to a gene; V was cut back by 3 bases and J by 6 bases. Germline assignment: CDR1 SNHLY and CDR2 FYNNEI. The CDR3 nucleotides read TGTGCCAGCAGTGAGAGGGGCGAGGTAGCGGGGGCCGGGGAGCTGTTTTTT. Translation gives CASSERGEVAGAGELFF.

This clone has just a few counts. The chain carries TRBV6-1 and TRBJ2-1, with D possibly TRBD2 on 6 matching bases. This CDR3 is 14 amino acids long. Trimming took 2 bases from V and 10 from J, leaving 15 bases between them. CDR1 and CDR2 from the germline V gene are MNHNS and SASEGT. The CDR3 coding sequence is TGTGCCAGCAGTGAACGACTAGTATCCGGCGAGCAGTTCTTC. Its translation: CASSERLVSGEQFF.

The chain has TRBV4-1 and TRBJ2-5; TRBD2 matches 12 bases. The V segment lost 0 bases and the J segment 3 bases; nucleotides outside the gene matches: 5. The germline V gene encodes CDR1 MGHRA and CDR2 YSYEKL. CDR3 length: 17 amino acids. CDR3 nucleotides: TGCGCCAGCAGCCAAGAACCCCCTAGCGGGAGGGAAGAGACCCAGTACTTC. Residues: CASSQEPPSGREETQYF.

The gene calls are TRBV6-5 and TRBJ2-1, with a tentative D call TRBD2 (6 bases). The germline V gene encodes CDR1 MNHEY and CDR2 SVGAGI. This CDR3 contains 16 residues. The V end lost 0 bases, the J end lost 3 bases, and 12 bases lay between the germline ends. The CDR3 region has the DNA TGTGCCAGCAGTTACTCGATCTCGGGACTCTACAATGAGCAGTTCTTC. Translated, it gives CASSYSISGLYNEQFF.

This clone was seen just once. The genes are TRBV29-1 and TRBJ2-3; perhaps TRBD2 as D (5 bases). Germline CDR1 and CDR2: SQVTM and ANQGSEA. CDR3 length: 13 amino acids. The germline V and J ends were trimmed by 6 bases and 2 bases, with 12 bases remaining between them. CDR3: CSVGGFYTDTQYF. In DNA, the CDR3 is TGCAGCGTGGGCGGGTTTTACACAGATACGCAGTATTTT.

This clone showed up just a few times. The rearrangement uses TRBV5-1 and TRBJ2-1, with 10 positions matching TRBD1. Trimming cost V 7 bases and J 14 bases; bases outside gene matches: 12. Germline CDR1 SGHRS, CDR2 YFSETQ. The CDR3 sequence is 13 residues long. The CDR3 here is CASGNKGTGDKFF. CDR3 coding DNA: TGCGCCAGCGGTAATAAAGGGACAGGGGATAAGTTCTTC. Full variable domain (remainder filled in from reference TRBV5-1 and TRBJ2-1): KAGVTQTPRYLIKTRGQQVTLSCSPISGHRSVSWYQQTPGQGLQFLFEYFSETQRNKGNFPGRFSGRQFSNSRSEMNVSTLELGDSALYLCASGNKGTGDKFFGPGTRLTVL.

The chain combines TRBV28 with TRBJ1-1, with 10 bases identical to TRBD1. Germline CDR1 reads MDHEN; CDR2 reads SYDVKM. This CDR3 has 16 amino acids. V shed 5 bases, J shed 3 bases, and the junction held 9 bases outside the gene matches. This CDR3 reads CASSLGTGTGDTEAFF. CDR3 DNA sequence: TGTGCCAGCAGTCTAGGGACCGGGACAGGGGACACTGAAGCTTTCTTT. Together with reference TRBV28 and TRBJ1-1, the CDR3 gives the full variable domain: DVKVTQSSRYLVKRTGEKVFLECVQDMDHENMFWYRQDPGLGLRLIYFSYDVKMKEKGDIPEGYSVSREKKERFSLILESASTNQTSMYLCASSLGTGTGDTEAFFGQGTRLTVV.

The chain couples TRBV4-2 to TRBJ1-2; D is undetermined. Trimming stripped 5 bases from V and 4 bases from J, with 14 bases between. This CDR3 spans 14 amino acids. CDR1 and CDR2 from the germline V gene are LGHNA and YNFKEQ. The CDR3 sequence is CASSASGTLYGYTF. DNA for the CDR3: TGTGCCAGCAGCGCTAGTGGAACCCTCTATGGCTACACCTTC.

The chain has TRBV9 and TRBJ1-3; 7 bases map to TRBD1. J lost 11 bases, V lost 0 bases, and 5 bases had no gene match. Germline V CDR1 and CDR2: SGDLS, YYNGEE. The CDR3 spans 13 residues. The CDR3 is CASSVVQGGSIYF. Here the CDR3 DNA reads TGTGCCAGCAGCGTAGTTCAGGGGGGTTCCATATATTTT.

V and J are TRBV9 and TRBJ2-6, with D tentatively TRBD1 (6 bases). CDR3 length: 21 residues. Trimming removed 2 bases from V and 2 bases from J, with 26 bases in between. CDR1 and CDR2 (germline): SGDLS, YYNGEE. CDR3 residues: CASSVLNPHRDKPTGANVLTF. CDR3 bases: TGTGCCAGCAGCGTCCTTAACCCCCACCGGGACAAACCTACTGGGGCCAACGTCCTGACTTTC.

V and J are TRBV10-1 and TRBJ2-3; 7 positions agree with TRBD1. The J segment lost 2 bases and the V segment lost 7 bases, leaving 3 bases of the junction unmatched. This CDR3 comprises 13 residues. Germline lookup yields CDR1 WNHNN and CDR2 SYGVQD (reference sequence). In DNA, the CDR3 is TGCGCCAGCAAGGGACAGATCACAGATACGCAGTATTTT. Protein product: CASKGQITDTQYF.

The chain links TRBV19 to TRBJ2-7; D ambiguous. Germline V gene sequence: CDR1 LNHDA, CDR2 SQIVND (reference sequence). The ends were cut back, 0 bases at V and 5 bases at J, with 11 bases in the middle. The CDR3 extends over 14 amino acids. The CDR3 reads CASSIDGGPNEQYF. The CDR3 DNA is TGTGCCAGTAGTATAGACGGCGGTCCTAACGAGCAGTACTTC.

This clone has more than one count but fewer than ten. The chain employs TRBV7-6 and TRBJ1-4; D not resolved. CDR3 length equals 15 residues. Germline V lookup: CDR1 SGHVS, CDR2 FNYEAQ. V lost 4 bases, J lost 4 bases, and 13 bases lay in between. The CDR3 DNA is TGTGCCAGCAGCTCCCGCGGGGTCAGTAATGAAAAACTGTTTTTT. Translated: CASSSRGVSNEKLFF.

The chain links TRBV2 to TRBJ2-7; 7 bases match TRBD1. The CDR3 runs to 17 residues. V shed 3 bases and J 1 base; nucleotides not matched to a gene: 12. From germline, CDR1 is SNHLY and CDR2 FYNNEI. The CDR3: CASSDPPVQGVSYEQYF. CDR3 nucleotides: TGTGCCAGCAGTGATCCACCGGTGCAGGGGGTATCCTACGAGCAGTACTTC.